One sample yielded the 20 T cell receptor beta chains listed below, sequenced in a study of T cell clones after liver transplantation. The data were produced by immunoSEQ multiplex PCR, yet TCRdb's version contains in-frame clones alone and is incomplete. There are tens of thousands of clones in the sample; about 82% occur only once, and under 0.6% lies in the top ten. The material was CD4+ T cells from blood, obtained approximately 3.5 years after liver transplant. The receptors here all came from a human patient who received a liver transplant. The T cells may come from the graft donor.

The rearrangement links TRBV19 to TRBJ2-3; tentatively, D is TRBD1 (5 bases). CDR1 and CDR2 (germline): LNHDA, SQIVND (reference sequence). The CDR3 has 16 amino acids. V lost 5 bases and J lost 1, with 16 bases in between. DNA for the CDR3: TGTGCCAGTAGTGTGGCAGGGAACGCTGGCACAGATACGCAGTATTTT. The encoded protein is CASSVAGNAGTDTQYF.

V is TRBV30 and J is TRBJ2-3; the D is unclear. Trimming took 0 bases from V and 2 from J, leaving 9 bases between them. Germline V gene lookup returns CDR1 GTSNPN and CDR2 SVGIG (reference sequence). This CDR3 comprises 14 residues. The CDR3 DNA follows: TGTGCCTGGAGTGTAGGCGCCACCACAGATACGCAGTATTTT. Translated, it gives CAWSVGATTDTQYF.

About this clone: Other DNA sequences in this specimen translate into the identical CDR3. The gene calls are TRBV2 and TRBJ2-7; D uncertain. The CDR3 is 12 residues long. V was shortened by 9 bases and J by 0 bases, with 9 bases between the two germline ends. Germline CDR1 reads SNHLY; CDR2 reads FYNNEI. As DNA, the CDR3 is TGTGCCAGTAGGACGGACTCCTACGAGCAGTACTTC. It specifies CASRTDSYEQYF. Using reference TRBV2 and TRBJ2-7 for the parts outside the CDR3, the full variable domain is EPEVTQTPSHQVTQMGQEVILRCVPISNHLYFYWYRQILGQKVEFLVSFYNNEISEKSEIFDDQFSVERPDGSNFTLKIRSTKLEDSAMYFCASRTDSYEQYFGPGTRLTVT.

The genes are TRBV4-1 and TRBJ1-2; D is ambiguous. V lost 0 bases and J 8 bases, leaving 4 bases between the germline ends. CDR1 is MGHRA and CDR2 is YSYEKL in the germline V gene. CDR3 length equals 11 residues. The chain's CDR3 is CASSQDVGYTF. In nucleotides, the CDR3 is TGCGCCAGCAGCCAAGATGTCGGCTACACCTTC.

CDR3 nucleotides: TGTGCCAGCAGTGAAGCATGGGGTAACACTGAAGCTTTCTTT. It yields the protein CASSEAWGNTEAFF. The chain links TRBV2 to TRBJ1-1; D ambiguous. This CDR3 is 14 amino acids long. V dropped 0 bases and J dropped 2 bases, with 7 bases sitting between them. Germline CDR1 is SNHLY and CDR2 is FYNNEI.

In this sample, this clone turned up once. The rearrangement links TRBV5-1 to TRBJ2-1; TRBD1 might be the D (7 bases). V lost 0 bases and J 12 bases, leaving 10 bases between the germline ends. Germline lookup yields CDR1 SGHRS and CDR2 YFSETQ. The CDR3 has 12 amino acids. CDR3 loop: CASSLVQGGQFF. CDR3 nucleotides: TGCGCCAGCAGCTTGGTCCAGGGGGGGCAGTTCTTC.

The V and J genes are TRBV28 and TRBJ2-1; D remains unclear. Germline V gives CDR1 MDHEN, CDR2 SYDVKM. The V end was cut by 7 bases, the J end by 0 bases, with 10 bases between. This CDR3 region has 14 residues. The CDR3 here is CASIGSSSYNEQFF. CDR3 nucleotide sequence: TGTGCCAGCATCGGGTCAAGCTCCTACAATGAGCAGTTCTTC.

The V and J genes are TRBV5-1 and TRBJ2-1, with D possibly being TRBD2 (6 bases). The CDR3 totals 12 residues. Germline CDR1 is SGHRS and CDR2 is YFSETQ. The V end was cut by 2 bases, the J end by 10 bases, with 10 bases between. The CDR3 region is CASSLTAGEQFF. Written as DNA, the CDR3 is TGCGCCAGCAGCTTAACGGCGGGGGAGCAGTTCTTC.

V gene TRBV18 combines with J gene TRBJ1-1; D ambiguous. This CDR3 contains 15 residues. Trimming removed 6 bases from V and 1 base from J, with 15 bases in between. CDR1 and CDR2 (germline): KGHSH, LQKENI. In DNA form, the CDR3 reads TGTGCCAGCTCGCCTCTAGGTGAGGGGAACACTGAAGCTTTCTTT. Protein: CASSPLGEGNTEAFF.

The V and J genes are TRBV19 and TRBJ2-3; D is ambiguous. Trimming left V 5 bases short and J 7 bases short, with 10 bases between. Per the germline V gene, CDR1 is LNHDA and CDR2 is SQIVND (reference sequence). The CDR3 spans 12 residues. The CDR3 DNA follows: TGTGCCAGTAGTCATAGGTCAAATACGCAGTATTTT. This codes for CASSHRSNTQYF.

V and J are TRBV11-2 and TRBJ2-3, with D unresolved. This CDR3 has 12 residues. Germline-derived CDR1 and CDR2 are SGHAT and FQNNGV. Trimming stripped 5 bases from V and 6 bases from J, with 9 bases between. CDR3 protein: CASSPNYDTQYF. The CDR3 nucleotides read TGTGCCAGCAGCCCCAATTATGATACGCAGTATTTT.

CDR3 amino acids: CASSFSRLAAGELFF. CDR3 DNA sequence: TGTGCCAGCAGTTTCAGTAGGCTAGCAGCGGGGGAGCTGTTTTTT. The chain employs TRBV27 and TRBJ2-2; D may be TRBD2 (5 bases). Trimming removed 3 bases from V and 8 bases from J, with 16 bases in between. The CDR3 contains 15 residues. The germline gives CDR1 MNHEY, CDR2 SMNVEV (reference sequence).

V is TRBV27 and J is TRBJ2-7; the match to TRBD2 covers 12 bases. The CDR3 totals 20 residues. The ends lost 6 bases at V and 4 bases at J; junction bases unmatched: 22. CDR1 MNHEY and CDR2 SMNVEV come from the germline V gene (reference sequence). CDR3 bases: TGTGCCAGCAGCCCTCCTCGACTAGCGGGAGTTAAAGACGGGGTTTACGAGCAGTACTTC. This sequence encodes CASSPPRLAGVKDGVYEQYF.

V gene TRBV5-1 combines with J gene TRBJ2-1, with 12 bases aligning to TRBD1. V trimming: 0 bases; J trimming: 8 bases; junction bases outside the gene matches: 3. The CDR3 contains 15 residues. Germline values: CDR1 SGHRS, CDR2 YFSETQ. This CDR3 is CASSLAGTGGYEQFF. CDR3 bases: TGCGCCAGCAGCTTGGCTGGGACAGGGGGCTATGAGCAGTTCTTC.

This clone came up a few times. The chain couples TRBV28 to TRBJ2-7; the D is unclear. Germline V lookup: CDR1 MDHEN, CDR2 SYDVKM. The CDR3 is made up of 13 amino acids. Deletions cut 8 bases from V and 2 bases from J, with 13 bases between. CDR3 nucleotide sequence: TGTGCCAGCCGGGCCCCGACCACCTACGAGCAGTACTTC. Its translation: CASRAPTTYEQYF.

The rearrangement links TRBV18 to TRBJ1-2; tentatively, D is TRBD1 (5 bases). Germline-derived CDR1 and CDR2 are KGHSH and LQKENI. The CDR3 contains 15 residues. The V end was cut by 1 base, the J end by 2 bases, with 11 bases between. CDR3 nucleotides: TGTGCCAGCTCACCACAAGGACAAAGCAACTATGGCTACACCTTC. Translation: CASSPQGQSNYGYTF.

V gene TRBV5-5 combines with J gene TRBJ2-7; D is uncertain. Germline values: CDR1 SGHKS, CDR2 YYEKEE (reference sequence). The CDR3 has 13 amino acids. Trimming removed 2 bases from V and 2 bases from J, with 8 bases in between. This chain's CDR3 is CASSFRSTYEQYF. CDR3 nucleotide sequence: TGTGCCAGCAGCTTCCGGAGTACCTACGAGCAGTACTTC.

The V gene is TRBV2, the J gene TRBJ2-3; 9 bases agree with TRBD2. The CDR3 length is 13 residues. After removal of 6 bases from V and 6 bases from J, the junction contained 4 bases not matched to a gene. Germline V CDR1 and CDR2: SNHLY, FYNNEI. The CDR3 DNA reads TGTGCCAGCAGCGTTAGCGGGAGCGATACGCAGTATTTT. As protein: CASSVSGSDTQYF. The variable domain in full, with the rest retrieved from reference TRBV2 and TRBJ2-3, is EPEVTQTPSHQVTQMGQEVILRCVPISNHLYFYWYRQILGQKVEFLVSFYNNEISEKSEIFDDQFSVERPDGSNFTLKIRSTKLEDSAMYFCASSVSGSDTQYFGPGTRLTVL.

The gene calls are TRBV4-1 and TRBJ2-2, with D maybe TRBD1 (6 bases). The germline V gene has CDR1 MGHRA and CDR2 YSYEKL. The length of the CDR3 is 17 residues. V lost 4 bases and J lost 0, with 15 bases in between. This CDR3 reads CASSLEQGAANTGELFF. CDR3 in DNA: TGCGCCAGCAGCCTAGAACAGGGTGCGGCGAACACCGGGGAGCTGTTTTTT.

This clone was seen once. The chain carries TRBV9 and TRBJ2-6; possible D gene TRBD1, 6 bases. The germline V gene has CDR1 SGDLS and CDR2 YYNGEE. Deletions cut 0 bases from V and 0 bases from J, with 16 bases between. The CDR3 has 19 residues. CDR3 DNA sequence: TGTGCCAGCAGCGTAGAACCGAAACAGGGAAGCTCTGGGGCCAACGTCCTGACTTTC. Translated: CASSVEPKQGSSGANVLTF. The whole variable domain, remainder taken from reference TRBV9 and TRBJ2-6, is DSGVTQTPKHLITATGQRVTLRCSPRSGDLSVYWYQQSLDQGLQFLIQYYNGEERAKGNILERFSAQQFPDLHSELNLSSLELGDSALYFCASSVEPKQGSSGANVLTFGAGSRLTVL.